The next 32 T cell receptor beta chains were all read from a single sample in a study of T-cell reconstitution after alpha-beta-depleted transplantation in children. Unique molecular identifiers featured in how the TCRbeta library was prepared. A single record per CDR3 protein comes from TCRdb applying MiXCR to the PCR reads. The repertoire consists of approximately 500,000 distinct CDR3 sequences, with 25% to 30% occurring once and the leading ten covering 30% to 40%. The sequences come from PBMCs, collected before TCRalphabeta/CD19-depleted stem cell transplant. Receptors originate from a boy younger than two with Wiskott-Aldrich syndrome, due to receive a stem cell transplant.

The chain's CDR3 is CARSLPGGEQYF. CDR3 DNA: TGTGCCAGGTCTCTGCCAGGGGGCGAGCAGTACTTC. The rearrangement uses TRBV2 and TRBJ2-7; TRBD1 matches at 7 bases. The V gene end was trimmed by 9 bases and the J gene end by 6 bases; junction bases not matched to a gene: 8. This CDR3 contains 12 residues. CDR1 and CDR2 from the germline V gene are SNHLY and FYNNEI. Combining the CDR3 with reference TRBV2 and TRBJ2-7 gives the whole variable domain EPEVTQTPSHQVTQMGQEVILRCVPISNHLYFYWYRQILGQKVEFLVSFYNNEISEKSEIFDDQFSVERPDGSNFTLKIRSTKLEDSAMYFCARSLPGGEQYFGPGTRLTVT.

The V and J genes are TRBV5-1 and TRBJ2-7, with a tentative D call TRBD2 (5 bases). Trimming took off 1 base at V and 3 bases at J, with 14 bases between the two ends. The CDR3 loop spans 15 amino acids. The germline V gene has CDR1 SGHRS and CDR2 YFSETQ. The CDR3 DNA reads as TGCGCCAGCAGCTTGAGGGCTAGCCAGAACTACGAGCAGTACTTC. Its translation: CASSLRASQNYEQYF.

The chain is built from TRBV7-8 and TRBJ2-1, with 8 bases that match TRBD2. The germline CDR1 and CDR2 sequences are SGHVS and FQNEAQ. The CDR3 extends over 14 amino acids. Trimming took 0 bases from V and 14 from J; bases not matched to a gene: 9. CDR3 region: CASSLATSGTREFF. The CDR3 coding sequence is TGTGCCAGCAGCTTAGCAACTAGCGGAACCCGTGAGTTCTTC.

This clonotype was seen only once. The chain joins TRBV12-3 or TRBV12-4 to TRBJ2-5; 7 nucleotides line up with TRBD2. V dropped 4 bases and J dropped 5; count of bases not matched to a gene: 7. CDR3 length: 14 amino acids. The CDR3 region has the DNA TGTGCCAGCAGTTCCAGACTAGCCGTTGAGACCCAGTACTTC. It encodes CASSSRLAVETQYF.

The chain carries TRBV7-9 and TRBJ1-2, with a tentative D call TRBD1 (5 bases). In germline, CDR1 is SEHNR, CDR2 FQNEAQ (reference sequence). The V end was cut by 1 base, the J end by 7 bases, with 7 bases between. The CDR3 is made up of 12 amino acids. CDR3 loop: CASSLEGVGYTF. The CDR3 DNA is TGTGCCAGCAGCTTAGAAGGGGTTGGCTACACCTTC.

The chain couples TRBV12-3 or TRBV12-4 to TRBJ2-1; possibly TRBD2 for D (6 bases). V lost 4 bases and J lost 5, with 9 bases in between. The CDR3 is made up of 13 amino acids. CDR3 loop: CASSSPGDNEQFF. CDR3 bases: TGTGCCAGCAGTTCGCCGGGGGACAATGAGCAGTTCTTC.

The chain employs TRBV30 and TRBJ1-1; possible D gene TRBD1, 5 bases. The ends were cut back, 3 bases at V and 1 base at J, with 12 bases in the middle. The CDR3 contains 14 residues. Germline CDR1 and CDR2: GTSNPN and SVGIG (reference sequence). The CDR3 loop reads CAWRDRGKNTEAFF. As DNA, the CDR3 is TGTGCCTGGAGAGACAGAGGGAAGAACACTGAAGCTTTCTTT. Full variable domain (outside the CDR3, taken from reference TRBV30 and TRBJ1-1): SQTIHQWPATLVQPVGSPLSLECTVEGTSNPNLYWYRQAAGRGLQLLFYSVGIGQISSEVPQNLSASRPQDRQFILSSKKLLLSDSGFYLCAWRDRGKNTEAFFGQGTRLTVV.

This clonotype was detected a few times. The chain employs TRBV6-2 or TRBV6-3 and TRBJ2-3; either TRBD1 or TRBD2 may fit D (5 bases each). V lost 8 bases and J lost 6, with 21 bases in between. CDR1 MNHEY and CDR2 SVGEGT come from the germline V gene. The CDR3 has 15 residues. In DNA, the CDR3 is TGTGCCAGCTCGACCAGGGTGGGAGCAGTGGATACGCAGTATTTT. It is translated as CASSTRVGAVDTQYF.

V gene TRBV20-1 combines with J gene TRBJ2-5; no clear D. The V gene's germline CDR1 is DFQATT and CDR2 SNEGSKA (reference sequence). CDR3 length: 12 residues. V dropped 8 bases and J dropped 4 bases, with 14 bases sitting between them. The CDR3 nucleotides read TGCAGTCATACTTCTTTCGGAGAGACCCAGTACTTC. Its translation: CSHTSFGETQYF.

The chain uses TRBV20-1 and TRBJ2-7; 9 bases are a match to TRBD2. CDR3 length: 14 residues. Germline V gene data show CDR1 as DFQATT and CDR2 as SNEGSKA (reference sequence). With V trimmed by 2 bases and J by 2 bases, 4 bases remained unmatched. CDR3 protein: CSARRTSAPYEQYF. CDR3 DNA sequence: TGCAGTGCTAGAAGGACTAGCGCTCCCTACGAGCAGTACTTC.

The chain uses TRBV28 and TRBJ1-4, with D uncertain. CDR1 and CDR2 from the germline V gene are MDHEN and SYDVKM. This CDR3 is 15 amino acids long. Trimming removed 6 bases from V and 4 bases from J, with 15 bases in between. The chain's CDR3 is CASSSGDGLNEKLFF. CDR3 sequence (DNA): TGTGCCAGCAGCTCGGGTGATGGGCTTAATGAAAAACTGTTTTTT.

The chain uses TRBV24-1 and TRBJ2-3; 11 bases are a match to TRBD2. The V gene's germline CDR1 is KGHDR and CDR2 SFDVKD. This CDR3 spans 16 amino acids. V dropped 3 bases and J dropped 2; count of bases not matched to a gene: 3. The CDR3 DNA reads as TGTGCCACCAGTGATGGGACTAGCGGAACCACAGATACGCAGTATTTT. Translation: CATSDGTSGTTDTQYF.

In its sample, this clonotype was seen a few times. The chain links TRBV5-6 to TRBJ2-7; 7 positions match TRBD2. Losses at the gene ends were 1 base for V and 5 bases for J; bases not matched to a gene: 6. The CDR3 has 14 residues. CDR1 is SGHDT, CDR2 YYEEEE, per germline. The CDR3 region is CASSLLAGAHEQYF. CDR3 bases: TGTGCCAGCAGCTTGCTCGCGGGAGCCCACGAGCAGTACTTC.

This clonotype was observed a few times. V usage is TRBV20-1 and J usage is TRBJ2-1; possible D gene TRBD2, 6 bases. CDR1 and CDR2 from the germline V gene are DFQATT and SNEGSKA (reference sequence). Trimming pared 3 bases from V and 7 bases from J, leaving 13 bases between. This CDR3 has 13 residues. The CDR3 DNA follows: TGCAGTGCTAGCGGGAGACCCAGGAATGAGCAGTTCTTC. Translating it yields CSASGRPRNEQFF.

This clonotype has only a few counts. The CDR3 DNA follows: TGCGCCAGCAGCTTGCGAGTCGGACAGGGGGACGGCTACACCTTC. Translation gives CASSLRVGQGDGYTF. This chain uses TRBV5-1 with TRBJ1-2; TRBD1 matches at 10 bases. Germline CDR1 is SGHRS and CDR2 is YFSETQ. The V gene end was trimmed by 1 base and the J gene end by 8 bases; junction bases not matched to a gene: 8. The CDR3 length is 15 residues.

CDR3 loop: CASSPQGVSTEAFF. The CDR3 DNA follows: TGTGCCAGCAGTCCACAGGGGGTGAGCACTGAAGCTTTCTTT. The V and J genes are TRBV12-3 or TRBV12-4 and TRBJ1-1, with 8 bases lining up with TRBD1. This CDR3 has 14 residues. The V gene end was trimmed by 5 bases and the J gene end by 4 bases; junction bases not matched to a gene: 6.

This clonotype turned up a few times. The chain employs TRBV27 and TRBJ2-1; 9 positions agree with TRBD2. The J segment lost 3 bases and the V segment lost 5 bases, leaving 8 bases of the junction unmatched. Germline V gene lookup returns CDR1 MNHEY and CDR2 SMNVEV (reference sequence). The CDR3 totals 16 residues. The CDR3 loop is CASSLRASGDYNEQFF. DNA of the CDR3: TGTGCCAGCAGTCTACGGGCTAGCGGGGACTACAATGAGCAGTTCTTC.

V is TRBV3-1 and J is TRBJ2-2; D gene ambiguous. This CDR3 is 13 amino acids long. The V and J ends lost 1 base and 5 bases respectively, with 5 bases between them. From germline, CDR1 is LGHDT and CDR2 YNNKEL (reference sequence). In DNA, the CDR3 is TGTGCCAGCAGCCAAGGGCGGACCGGGGAGCTGTTTTTT. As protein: CASSQGRTGELFF.

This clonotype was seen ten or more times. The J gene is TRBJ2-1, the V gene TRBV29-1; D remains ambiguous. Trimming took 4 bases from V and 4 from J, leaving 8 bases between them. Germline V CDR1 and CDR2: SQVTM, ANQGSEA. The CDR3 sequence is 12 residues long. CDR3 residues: CSVGVGYNEQFF. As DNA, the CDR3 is TGCAGCGTTGGGGTCGGGTACAATGAGCAGTTCTTC.

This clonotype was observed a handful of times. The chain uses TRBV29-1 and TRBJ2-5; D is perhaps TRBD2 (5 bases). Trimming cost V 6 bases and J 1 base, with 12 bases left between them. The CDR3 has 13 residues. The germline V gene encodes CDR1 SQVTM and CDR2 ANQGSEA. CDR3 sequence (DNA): TGCAGCGTGGGCGGGTCCACCCAAGAGACCCAGTACTTC. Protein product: CSVGGSTQETQYF. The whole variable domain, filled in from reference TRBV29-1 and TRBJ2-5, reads SAVISQKPSRDICQRGTSLTIQCQVDSQVTMMFWYRQQPGQSLTLIATANQGSEATYESGFVIDKFPISRPNLTFSTLTVSNMSPEDSSIYLCSVGGSTQETQYFGPGTRLLVL.

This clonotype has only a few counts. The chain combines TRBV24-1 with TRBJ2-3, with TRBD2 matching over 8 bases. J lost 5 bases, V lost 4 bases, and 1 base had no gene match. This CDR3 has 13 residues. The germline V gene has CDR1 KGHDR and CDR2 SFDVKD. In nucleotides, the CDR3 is TGTGCCACCAGTGACGGGAGGGGAGATACGCAGTATTTT. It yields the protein CATSDGRGDTQYF.

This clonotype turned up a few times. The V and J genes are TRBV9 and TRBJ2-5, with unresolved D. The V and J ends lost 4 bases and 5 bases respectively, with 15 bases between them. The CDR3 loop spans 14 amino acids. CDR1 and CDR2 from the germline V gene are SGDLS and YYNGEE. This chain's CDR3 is CASSPHVGWETQYF. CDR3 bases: TGTGCCAGCAGCCCTCACGTAGGGTGGGAGACCCAGTACTTC.

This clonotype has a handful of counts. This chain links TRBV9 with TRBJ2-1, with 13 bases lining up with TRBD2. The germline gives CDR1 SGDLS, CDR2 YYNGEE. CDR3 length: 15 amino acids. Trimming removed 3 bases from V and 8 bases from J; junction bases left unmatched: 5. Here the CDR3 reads CASSAGTSGIHEQFF. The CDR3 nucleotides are TGTGCCAGCAGCGCCGGGACTAGCGGGATCCATGAGCAGTTCTTC.

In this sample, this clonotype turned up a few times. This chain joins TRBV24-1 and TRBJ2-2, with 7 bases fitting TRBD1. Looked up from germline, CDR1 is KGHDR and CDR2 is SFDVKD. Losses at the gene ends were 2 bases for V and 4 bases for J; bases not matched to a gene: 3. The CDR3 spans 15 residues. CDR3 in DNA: TGTGCCACCAGTGATTCTCGACAGGGCACCGGGGAGCTGTTTTTT. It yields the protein CATSDSRQGTGELFF.

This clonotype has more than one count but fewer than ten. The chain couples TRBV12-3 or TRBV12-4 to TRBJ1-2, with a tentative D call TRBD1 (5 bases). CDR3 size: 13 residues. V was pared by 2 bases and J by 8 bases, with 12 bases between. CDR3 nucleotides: TGTGCCAGCAGTTTATTGCAGGGTCAGGGCTACACCTTC. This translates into CASSLLQGQGYTF.

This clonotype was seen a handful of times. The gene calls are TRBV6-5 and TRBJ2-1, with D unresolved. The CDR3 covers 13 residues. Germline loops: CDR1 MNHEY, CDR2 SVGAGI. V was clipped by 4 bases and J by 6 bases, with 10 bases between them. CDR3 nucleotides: TGTGCCAGCAGTTTCGGACGCAGCAATGAGCAGTTCTTC. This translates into CASSFGRSNEQFF.

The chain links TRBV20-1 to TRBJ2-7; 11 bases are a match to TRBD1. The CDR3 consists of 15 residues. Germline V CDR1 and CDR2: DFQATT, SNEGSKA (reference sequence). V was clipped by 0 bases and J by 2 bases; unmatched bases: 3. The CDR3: CSAREDRGRAYEQYF. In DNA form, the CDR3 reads TGCAGTGCTAGAGAGGACAGGGGGCGCGCCTACGAGCAGTACTTC.

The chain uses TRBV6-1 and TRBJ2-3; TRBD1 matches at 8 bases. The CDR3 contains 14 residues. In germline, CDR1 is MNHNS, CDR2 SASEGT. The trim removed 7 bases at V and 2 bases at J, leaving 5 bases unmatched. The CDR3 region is CASTETGDTDTQYF. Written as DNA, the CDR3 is TGTGCCAGCACGGAGACAGGGGACACAGATACGCAGTATTTT.

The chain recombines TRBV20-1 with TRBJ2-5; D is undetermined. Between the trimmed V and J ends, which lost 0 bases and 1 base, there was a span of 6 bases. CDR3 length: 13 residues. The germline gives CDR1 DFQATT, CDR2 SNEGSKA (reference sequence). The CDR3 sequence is CSARDRTQETQYF. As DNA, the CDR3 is TGCAGTGCTAGAGATCGGACCCAAGAGACCCAGTACTTC.

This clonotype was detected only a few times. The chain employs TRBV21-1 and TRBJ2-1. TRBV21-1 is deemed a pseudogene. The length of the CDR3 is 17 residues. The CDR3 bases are TGTGCCAGCAGCAAAGAGAGGAGAGGCGACTCCTACAATGAGCAGTTCTTC. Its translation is CASSKERRGDSYNEQFF.

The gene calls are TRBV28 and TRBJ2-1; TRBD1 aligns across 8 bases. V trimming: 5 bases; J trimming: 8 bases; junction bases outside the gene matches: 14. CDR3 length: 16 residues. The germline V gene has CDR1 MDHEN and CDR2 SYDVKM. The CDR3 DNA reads TGTGCCAGCAGTCTAAGTCTCGGACAGGGTGGACATGAGCAGTTCTTC. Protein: CASSLSLGQGGHEQFF.

CDR3 residues: CASSRFQETQYF. The CDR3 nucleotides read TGCGCCAGCAGTCGGTTCCAAGAGACCCAGTACTTC. The chain employs TRBV5-1 and TRBJ2-5; D is ambiguous. CDR1 is SGHRS, CDR2 YFSETQ, per germline. V lost 5 bases, J lost 1 base, and 6 bases lay in between. The CDR3 is 12 residues long.